This T cell receptor beta chain is drawn from a study of OX40 agonist ivuxolimab in advanced cancers. Study-level findings and limits: CD8+ T cells showed, on average, more clonal expansion than CD4+ cells. There were also nonresponders showing low normalized T-cell clonal expansion. CD4+ and CD8+ blood T cells expanded clonally by week 6 at 0.1 to 3.0 mg/kg.

With regard to this clone: Its specificity is not known.

The assay was immunoSEQ multiplex PCR, and TCRdb's table has in-frame clones only and misses some. The sample has some 40,000 clones; around 81% are singletons. The TCR sequence derives from an adult with an advanced solid tumor such as melanoma, head and neck, liver or kidney cancer. Sequencing used CD4+ or CD8+ T cells sorted from blood, obtained in a trial of the OX40 agonist ivuxolimab.

The CDR3 spells CASSLARGVSYNEQFF. CDR3 nucleotide sequence: TGTGCCAGCAGCTTGGCGAGAGGGGTCTCCTACAATGAGCAGTTCTTC. The V call is TRBV5-4, the J call TRBJ2-1; D tentatively reads TRBD1 or TRBD2 (5 bases each). The CDR3 spans 16 residues. Germline assignment: CDR1 SGHNT and CDR2 YYREEE (reference sequence). V lost 0 bases to trimming and J lost 0 bases, with 10 bases between them.